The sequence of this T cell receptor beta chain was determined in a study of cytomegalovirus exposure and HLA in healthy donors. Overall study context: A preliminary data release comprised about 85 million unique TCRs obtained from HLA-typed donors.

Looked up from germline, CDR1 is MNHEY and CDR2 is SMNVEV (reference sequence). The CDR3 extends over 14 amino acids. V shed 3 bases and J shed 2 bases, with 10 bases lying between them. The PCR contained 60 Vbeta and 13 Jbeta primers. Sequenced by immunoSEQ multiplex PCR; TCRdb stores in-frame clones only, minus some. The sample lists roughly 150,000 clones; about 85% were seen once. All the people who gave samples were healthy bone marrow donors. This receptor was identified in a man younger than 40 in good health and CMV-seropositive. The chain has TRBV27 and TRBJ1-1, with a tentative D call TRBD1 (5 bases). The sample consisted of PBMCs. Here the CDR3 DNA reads TGTGCCAGCAGTTTCGGGGGGGTAAACACTGAAGCTTTCTTT. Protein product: CASSFGGVNTEAFF.